One and the same sample provided the 4 T cell receptor beta chains below, sequenced in a study of blood T cells in healthy people across ages (dated by TCRdb to between 2014 and 2017). The library was produced with 5' RACE. Instrument used: Illumina HiSeq 2500. A second PCR of roughly 7 to 11 cycles was performed with a sample-barcoded 5' primer and a J-beta primer mix. TCRdb's own reprocessing of the public reads used fastp at Q25 and MiXCR and kept productive beta chains. Each entry merges the rows of one CDR3 protein and shows their most common DNA and genes. This sample lists 1.4 million to 1.5 million distinct CDR3 sequences; about 43% were detected once. The top ten clonotypes cover roughly 7.9% of the sample. Sequenced sample: blood. The receptors originated from a woman between 18 and 29 years old in good health.

The count of this clonotype is one. J is TRBJ2-5 and V is TRBV27, with TRBD2 matching over 7 bases. V lost 4 bases to trimming and J lost 4 bases; unmatched junction nucleotides: 12. CDR1 and CDR2 from the germline V gene are MNHEY and SMNVEV (reference sequence). This CDR3 is 16 amino acids long. DNA of the CDR3: TGTGCCAGCAGTTGGGGGAGCGGGGAAAACGGAGAGACCCAGTACTTC. It translates to CASSWGSGENGETQYF.

This clonotype has a handful of counts. V usage is TRBV3-1 and J usage is TRBJ2-7; D gene uncertain. The CDR3 is 11 amino acids. Trimming cost V 0 bases and J 6 bases, with 3 bases left between them. The V gene's germline CDR1 is LGHDT and CDR2 YNNKEL (reference sequence). As DNA, the CDR3 is TGTGCCAGCAGCCAAGACGGCGAGCAGTACTTC. Protein product: CASSQDGEQYF.

Written as DNA, the CDR3 is TGTGCCTGGTCAGGGGCCAGAGATACGCAGTATTTT. It codes for CAWSGARDTQYF. The V and J genes are TRBV30 and TRBJ2-3; D is perhaps TRBD1 (6 bases). Germline values: CDR1 GTSNPN, CDR2 SVGIG (reference sequence). This CDR3 comprises 12 residues. The V end was cut by 5 bases, the J end by 5 bases, with 11 bases between.

A few counts support this clonotype. The chain combines TRBV7-9 with TRBJ1-4; the match to TRBD1 covers 8 bases. V lost 4 bases to trimming and J lost 10 bases; unmatched junction nucleotides: 5. The CDR3 contains 13 residues. Germline V gene data show CDR1 as SEHNR and CDR2 as FQNEAQ (reference sequence). The CDR3 region has the DNA TGTGCCAGCAGCTCGACCGGACAGGGAAAACTGTTTTTT. The encoded protein is CASSSTGQGKLFF.